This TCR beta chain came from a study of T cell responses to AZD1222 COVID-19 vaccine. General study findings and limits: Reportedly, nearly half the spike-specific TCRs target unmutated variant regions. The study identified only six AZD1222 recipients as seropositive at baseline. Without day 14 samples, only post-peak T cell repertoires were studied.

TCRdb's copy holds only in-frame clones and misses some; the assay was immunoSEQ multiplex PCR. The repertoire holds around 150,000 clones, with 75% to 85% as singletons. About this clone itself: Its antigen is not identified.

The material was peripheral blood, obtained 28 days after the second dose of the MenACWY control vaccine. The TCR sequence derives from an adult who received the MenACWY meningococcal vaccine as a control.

Here the CDR3 reads CASSGTRQVTGELFF. The CDR3, as DNA: TGTGCCAGCAGCGGTACTAGACAGGTCACCGGGGAGCTGTTTTTT. The chain carries TRBV7-2 and TRBJ2-2; D perhaps matches TRBD1 (6 bases). Trimming took 5 bases from V and 4 from J, leaving 14 bases between them. Per germline, CDR1 SGHTA and CDR2 FQGNSA. CDR3 length: 15 amino acids.